The clone carrying this T cell receptor (beta chain) has just one count. Its antigen is unknown. Amplification used 60 Vbeta primers and 13 Jbeta primers. As processed by the authors: Roughly 83 million unique TCR beta chains, about 11 million of them shared, were counted by a later analysis. Measured with immunoSEQ multiplex PCR; TCRdb has only the in-frame clones, and not every one. V, J and clone size reflect that table, while D and trimming were determined from the DNA. The repertoire has around 110,000 clones, 79% of them found once; the top ten carry 2.5% to 3.5%. This sample was taken from a study of cytomegalovirus exposure and HLA in healthy donors. Study outcomes and limitations: The study had only CMV serostatus as immune exposure information. For most TCR beta V segments, an earlier analysis put the productive rate at about 90% or about 30% of the time.

CDR3 size: 19 residues. Germline-derived CDR1 and CDR2 are SEHNR and FQNEAQ (reference sequence). V gave up 2 bases and J gave up 3 bases, with 24 bases separating them. When sampled, the donors appeared nominally healthy, though they likely had unrecorded immune exposures. This sequence originates from a woman between 18 and 29 years old in good health and CMV-seropositive. The chain couples TRBV7-9 to TRBJ2-3; tentatively, D is TRBD2 (6 bases). The specimen was PBMCs. The CDR3: CASSLWDWGEGSRTDTQYF. The CDR3 region has the DNA TGTGCCAGCAGCTTATGGGACTGGGGAGAGGGAAGTAGAACAGATACGCAGTATTTT.